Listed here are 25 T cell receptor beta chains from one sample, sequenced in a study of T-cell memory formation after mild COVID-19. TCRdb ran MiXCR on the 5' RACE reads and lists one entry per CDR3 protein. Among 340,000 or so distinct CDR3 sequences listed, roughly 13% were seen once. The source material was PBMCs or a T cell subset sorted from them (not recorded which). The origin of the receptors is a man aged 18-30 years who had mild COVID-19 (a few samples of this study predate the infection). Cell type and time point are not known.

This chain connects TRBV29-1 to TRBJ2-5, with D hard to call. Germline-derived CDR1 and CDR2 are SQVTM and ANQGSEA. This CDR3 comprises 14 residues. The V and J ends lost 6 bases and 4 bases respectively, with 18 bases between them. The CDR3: CSVYFVGIGETQYF. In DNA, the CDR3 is TGCAGCGTGTACTTTGTGGGTATAGGAGAGACCCAGTACTTC.

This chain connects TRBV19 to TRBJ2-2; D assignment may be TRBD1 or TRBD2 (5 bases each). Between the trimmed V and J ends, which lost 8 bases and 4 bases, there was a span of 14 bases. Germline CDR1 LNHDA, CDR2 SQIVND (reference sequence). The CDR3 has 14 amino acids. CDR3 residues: CASRSKGPTGELFF. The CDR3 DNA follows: TGTGCCAGTCGATCGAAGGGACCCACCGGGGAGCTGTTTTTT.

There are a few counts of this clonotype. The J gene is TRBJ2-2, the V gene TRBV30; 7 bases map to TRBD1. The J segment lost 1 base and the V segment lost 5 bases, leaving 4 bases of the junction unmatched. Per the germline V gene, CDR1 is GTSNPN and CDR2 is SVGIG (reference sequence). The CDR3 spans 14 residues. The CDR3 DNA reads TGTGCCTGGTCGACAGGGCAGAACACCGGGGAGCTGTTTTTT. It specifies CAWSTGQNTGELFF.

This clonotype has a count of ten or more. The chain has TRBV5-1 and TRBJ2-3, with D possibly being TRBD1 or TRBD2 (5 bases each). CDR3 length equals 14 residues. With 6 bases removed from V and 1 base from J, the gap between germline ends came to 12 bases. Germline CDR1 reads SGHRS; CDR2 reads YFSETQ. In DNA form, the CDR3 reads TGCGCCAGCAAGTCGGGGCAGGGCACAGATACGCAGTATTTT. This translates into CASKSGQGTDTQYF.

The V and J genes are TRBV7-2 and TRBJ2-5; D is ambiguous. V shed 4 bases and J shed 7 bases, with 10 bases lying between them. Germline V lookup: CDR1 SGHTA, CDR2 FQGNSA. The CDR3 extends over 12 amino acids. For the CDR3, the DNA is TGTGCCAGCAGCTCTGACTCCGGGACCCAGTACTTC. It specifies CASSSDSGTQYF.

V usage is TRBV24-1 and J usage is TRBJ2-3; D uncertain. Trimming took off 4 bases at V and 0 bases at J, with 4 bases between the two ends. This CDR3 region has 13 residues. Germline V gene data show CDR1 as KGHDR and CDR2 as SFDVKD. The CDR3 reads CATSEVSTDTQYF. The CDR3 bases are TGTGCCACCAGTGAGGTTAGCACAGATACGCAGTATTTT.

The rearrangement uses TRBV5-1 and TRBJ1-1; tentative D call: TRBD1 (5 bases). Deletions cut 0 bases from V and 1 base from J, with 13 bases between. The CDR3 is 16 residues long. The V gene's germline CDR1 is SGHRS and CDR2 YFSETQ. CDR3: CASSLEGGVPNTEAFF. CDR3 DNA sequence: TGCGCCAGCAGCTTGGAAGGAGGGGTCCCGAACACTGAAGCTTTCTTT.

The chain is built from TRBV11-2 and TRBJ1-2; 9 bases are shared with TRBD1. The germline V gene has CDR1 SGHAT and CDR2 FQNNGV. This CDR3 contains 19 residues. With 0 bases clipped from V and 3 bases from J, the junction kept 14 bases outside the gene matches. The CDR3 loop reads CASSLEPPRDREVDYGYTF. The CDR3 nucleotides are TGTGCCAGCAGCTTAGAACCCCCCCGGGACAGGGAGGTAGACTATGGCTACACCTTC.

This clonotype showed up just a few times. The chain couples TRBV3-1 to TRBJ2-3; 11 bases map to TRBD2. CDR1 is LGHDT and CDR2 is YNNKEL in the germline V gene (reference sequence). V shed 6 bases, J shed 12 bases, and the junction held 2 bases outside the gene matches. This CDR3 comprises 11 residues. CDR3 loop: CASRGTSGQYF. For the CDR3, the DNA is TGTGCCAGCAGGGGGACTAGCGGACAGTATTTT.

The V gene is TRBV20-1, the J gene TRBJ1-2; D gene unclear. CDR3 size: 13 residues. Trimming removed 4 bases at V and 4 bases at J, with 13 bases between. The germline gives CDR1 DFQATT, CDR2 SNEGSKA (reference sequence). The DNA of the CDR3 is TGCAGTGCTACCACAGAGGGTGGCTATGGCTACACCTTC. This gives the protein CSATTEGGYGYTF.

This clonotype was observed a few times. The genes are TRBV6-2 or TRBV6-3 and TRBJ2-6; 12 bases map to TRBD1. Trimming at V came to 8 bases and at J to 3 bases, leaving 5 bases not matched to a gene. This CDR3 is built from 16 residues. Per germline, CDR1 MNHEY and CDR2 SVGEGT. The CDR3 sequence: CASGRDRGLGANVLTF. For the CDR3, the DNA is TGTGCCAGCGGCCGGGACAGGGGGCTTGGGGCCAACGTCCTGACTTTC.

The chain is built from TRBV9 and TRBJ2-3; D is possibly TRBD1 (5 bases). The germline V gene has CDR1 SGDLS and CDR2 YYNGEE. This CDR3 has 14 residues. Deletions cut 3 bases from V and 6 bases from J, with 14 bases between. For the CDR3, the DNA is TGTGCCAGCAGCGCAACCTTGACAGCGGATACGCAGTATTTT. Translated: CASSATLTADTQYF.

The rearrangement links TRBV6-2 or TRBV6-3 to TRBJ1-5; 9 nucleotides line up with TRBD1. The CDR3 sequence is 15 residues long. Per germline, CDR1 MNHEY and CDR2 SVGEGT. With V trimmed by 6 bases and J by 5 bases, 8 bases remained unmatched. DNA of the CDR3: TGTGCCAGCAGCCCACCGGACAGGGGACATCAGCCCCAGCATTTT. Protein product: CASSPPDRGHQPQHF.

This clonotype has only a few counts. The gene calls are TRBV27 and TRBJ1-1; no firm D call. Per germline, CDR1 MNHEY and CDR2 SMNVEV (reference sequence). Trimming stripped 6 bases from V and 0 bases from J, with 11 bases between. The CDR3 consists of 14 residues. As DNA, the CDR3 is TGTGCCAGCAGGCAAGGACGGATGAACACTGAAGCTTTCTTT. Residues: CASRQGRMNTEAFF.

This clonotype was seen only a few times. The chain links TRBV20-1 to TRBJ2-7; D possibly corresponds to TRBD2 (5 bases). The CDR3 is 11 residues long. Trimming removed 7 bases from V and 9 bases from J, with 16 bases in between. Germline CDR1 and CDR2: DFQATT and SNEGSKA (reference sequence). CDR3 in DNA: TGCAGTGTCCCACGGGGTACGGTGCAGTACGTC. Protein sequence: CSVPRGTVQYV.

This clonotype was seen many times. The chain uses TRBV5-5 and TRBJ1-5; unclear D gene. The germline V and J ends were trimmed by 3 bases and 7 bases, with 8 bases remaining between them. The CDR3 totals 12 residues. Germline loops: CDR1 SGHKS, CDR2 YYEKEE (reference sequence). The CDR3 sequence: CASSSFGQPQHF. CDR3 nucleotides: TGTGCCAGCAGCTCGTTCGGGCAGCCCCAGCATTTT.

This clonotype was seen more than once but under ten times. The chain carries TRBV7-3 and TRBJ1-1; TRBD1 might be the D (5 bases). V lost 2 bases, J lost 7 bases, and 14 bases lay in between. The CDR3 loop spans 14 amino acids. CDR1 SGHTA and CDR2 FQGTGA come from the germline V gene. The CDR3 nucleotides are TGTGCCAGCAGCTTACACCCAGGGCCCCTTGAAGCTTTCTTT. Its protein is CASSLHPGPLEAFF. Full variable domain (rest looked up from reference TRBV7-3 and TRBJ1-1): GAGVSQTPSNKVTEKGKYVELRCDPISGHTALYWYRQSLGQGPEFLIYFQGTGAADDSGLPNDRFFAVRPEGSVSTLKIQRTERGDSAVYLCASSLHPGPLEAFFGQGTRLTVV.

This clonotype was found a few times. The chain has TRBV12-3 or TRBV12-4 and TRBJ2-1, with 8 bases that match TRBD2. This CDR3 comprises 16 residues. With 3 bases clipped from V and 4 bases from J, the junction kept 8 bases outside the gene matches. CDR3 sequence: CASSFFSGIMYNEQFF. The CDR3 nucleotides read TGTGCCAGCAGTTTCTTTAGCGGGATTATGTACAATGAGCAGTTCTTC.

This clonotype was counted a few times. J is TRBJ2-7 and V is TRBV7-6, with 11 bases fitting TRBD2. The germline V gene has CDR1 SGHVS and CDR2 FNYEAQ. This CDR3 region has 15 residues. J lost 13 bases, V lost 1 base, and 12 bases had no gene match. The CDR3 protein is CASSLEGGTSGPVYF. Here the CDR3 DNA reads TGTGCCAGCAGCTTAGAAGGGGGGACTAGCGGACCCGTATACTTC. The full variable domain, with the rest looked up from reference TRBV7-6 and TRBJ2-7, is GAGVSQSPRYKVTKRGQDVALRCDPISGHVSLYWYRQALGQGPEFLTYFNYEAQQDKSGLPNDRFSAERPEGSISTLTIQRTEQRDSAMYRCASSLEGGTSGPVYFGPGTRLTVT.

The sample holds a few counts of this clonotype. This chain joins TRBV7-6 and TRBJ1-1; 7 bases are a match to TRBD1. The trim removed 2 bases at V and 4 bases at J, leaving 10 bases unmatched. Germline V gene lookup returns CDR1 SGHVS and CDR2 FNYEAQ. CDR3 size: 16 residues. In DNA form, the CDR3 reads TGTGCCAGCAGCTTACGGGGGCTTCGGACAGGCACTGAAGCTTTCTTT. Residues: CASSLRGLRTGTEAFF.

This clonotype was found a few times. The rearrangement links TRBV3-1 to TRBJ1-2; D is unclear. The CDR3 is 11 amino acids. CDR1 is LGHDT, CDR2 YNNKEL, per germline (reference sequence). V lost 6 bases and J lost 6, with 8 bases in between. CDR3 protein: CASREGHGYTF. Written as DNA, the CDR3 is TGTGCCAGCAGAGAAGGACATGGCTACACCTTC.

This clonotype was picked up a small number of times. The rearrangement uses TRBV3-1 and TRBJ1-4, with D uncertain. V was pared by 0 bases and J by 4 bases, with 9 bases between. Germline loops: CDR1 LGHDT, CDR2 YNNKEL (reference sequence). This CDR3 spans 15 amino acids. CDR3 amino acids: CASSQDLRINEKLFF. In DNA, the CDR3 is TGTGCCAGCAGCCAAGATCTCAGGATTAATGAAAAACTGTTTTTT.

DNA of the CDR3: TGTGCCAGCAGTTACAGAGGGGTCTACGAGCAGTACTTC. It translates to CASSYRGVYEQYF. The gene calls are TRBV6-5 and TRBJ2-7; D may match TRBD1 or TRBD2 (5 bases each). The CDR3 has 13 residues. V was trimmed by 2 bases and J by 3 bases, leaving 8 bases between them. The V gene's germline CDR1 is MNHEY and CDR2 SVGAGI.

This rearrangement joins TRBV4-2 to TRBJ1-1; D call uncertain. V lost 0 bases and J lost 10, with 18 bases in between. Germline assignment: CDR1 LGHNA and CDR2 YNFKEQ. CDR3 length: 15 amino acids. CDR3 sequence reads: CASSQDNDGPRGAFF. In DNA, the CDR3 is TGTGCCAGCAGCCAAGATAACGACGGTCCGCGGGGAGCTTTCTTT.

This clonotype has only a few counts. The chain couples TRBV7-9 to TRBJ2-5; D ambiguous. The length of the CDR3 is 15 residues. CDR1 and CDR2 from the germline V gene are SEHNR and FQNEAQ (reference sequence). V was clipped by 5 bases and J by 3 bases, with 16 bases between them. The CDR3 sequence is CASSPRQVTKETQYF. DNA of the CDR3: TGTGCCAGCAGCCCAAGGCAGGTTACGAAAGAGACCCAGTACTTC.